These 29 T cell receptor beta chains share one sample of origin, sequenced in a study of blood T cell repertoires in COVID-19. Sequenced by immunoSEQ multiplex PCR; TCRdb stores in-frame clones only, minus some. The table lists 310,000 or so clones, roughly 83% of them singletons. The sequenced material came from peripheral blood. These receptor sequences come from a woman in her forties or fifties with acute or convalescent COVID-19.

This clone came up once. V usage is TRBV3-1 (or the pseudogene TRBV3-2) and J usage is TRBJ2-7; 11 nucleotides line up with TRBD2. Germline CDR1 reads LGHDT; CDR2 reads YNNKEL (reference sequence). V lost 3 bases to trimming and J lost 6 bases; unmatched junction nucleotides: 4. The CDR3 is 14 residues long. CDR3 in DNA: TGTGCCAGCAGCCATGCGGGACTAGCGGTCGAGCAGTACTTC. Translation gives CASSHAGLAVEQYF.

The genes are TRBV14 and TRBJ1-1, with D tentatively TRBD1 (5 bases). Germline loops: CDR1 SGHDN, CDR2 FVKESK. The V and J ends lost 2 bases and 5 bases respectively, with 15 bases between them. CDR3 size: 15 residues. CDR3 sequence (DNA): TGTGCCAGCAGCCAAACTGGGTGGGGGGGAACTGAAGCTTTCTTT. Translated: CASSQTGWGGTEAFF.

V is TRBV30 and J is TRBJ2-1, with a tentative D call TRBD2 (5 bases). This CDR3 is built from 14 residues. Germline V gene lookup returns CDR1 GTSNPN and CDR2 SVGIG (reference sequence). V gave up 0 bases and J gave up 9 bases, with 15 bases separating them. The CDR3 here is CAWSVLLLAGEQFF. The CDR3 coding sequence is TGTGCCTGGAGTGTACTTCTCCTAGCCGGTGAGCAGTTCTTC.

This chain links TRBV2 with TRBJ2-1; tentatively, D is TRBD1 (6 bases). Trimming left V 6 bases short and J 9 bases short, with 12 bases between. The CDR3 has 12 residues. Germline V gene lookup returns CDR1 SNHLY and CDR2 FYNNEI. The CDR3 region is CASSAGEGEQFF. CDR3 nucleotides: TGTGCCAGCAGCGCAGGGGAAGGTGAGCAGTTCTTC. The entire variable domain, with the rest obtained from reference TRBV2 and TRBJ2-1, is as follows: EPEVTQTPSHQVTQMGQEVILRCVPISNHLYFYWYRQILGQKVEFLVSFYNNEISEKSEIFDDQFSVERPDGSNFTLKIRSTKLEDSAMYFCASSAGEGEQFFGPGTRLTVL.

The chain is built from TRBV18 and TRBJ1-1; possibly TRBD1 for D (5 bases). The CDR3 runs 12 residues. The ends were cut back, 5 bases at V and 4 bases at J, with 8 bases in the middle. The germline gives CDR1 KGHSH, CDR2 LQKENI. The CDR3 DNA reads TGTGCCAGCTCAGGAGGGGCCACTGAAGCTTTCTTT. Translation: CASSGGATEAFF.

This clone has a single count. The V call is TRBV28, the J call TRBJ2-7; a weak D match, TRBD1 (5 bases). With 9 bases removed from V and 3 bases from J, the gap between germline ends came to 18 bases. The CDR3 consists of 14 residues. Germline CDR1 and CDR2: MDHEN and SYDVKM. CDR3 bases: TGTGCCAGTGTAACGATGGGGCACATCTACGAGCAGTACTTC. Protein product: CASVTMGHIYEQYF.

In this sample, this clone turned up a few times. The chain recombines TRBV10-3 with TRBJ2-7, with a possible D match to TRBD1 (5 bases). This CDR3 spans 12 amino acids. CDR1 and CDR2 (germline): ENHRY, SYGVKD. Trimming left V 5 bases short and J 6 bases short, with 11 bases between. CDR3 amino acids: CAISPGPLEQYF. The CDR3 nucleotides read TGTGCCATCAGTCCAGGGCCCCTCGAGCAGTACTTC.

A few counts support this clone. DNA of the CDR3: TGTGCCAGCAGTTTATTCTCGTGGCAGGGCCACGAGCAGTACTTC. Translating it yields CASSLFSWQGHEQYF. The chain links TRBV28 to TRBJ2-7, with D possibly matching TRBD1 (5 bases). The ends were cut back, 1 base at V and 5 bases at J, with 15 bases in the middle. This CDR3 has 15 residues. Germline CDR1 MDHEN, CDR2 SYDVKM.

The chain is built from TRBV2 and TRBJ1-2; no reliable D call. The CDR3 is made up of 16 amino acids. Per germline, CDR1 SNHLY and CDR2 FYNNEI. The V end lost 1 base, the J end lost 3 bases, and 15 bases lay between the germline ends. CDR3 in amino acids: CASSEVLARLHYGYTF. In nucleotides, the CDR3 is TGTGCCAGCAGTGAAGTACTAGCAAGGTTACACTATGGCTACACCTTC.

The chain couples TRBV5-6 to TRBJ2-7, with 9 bases matching TRBD2. This CDR3 is 14 amino acids long. Per germline, CDR1 SGHDT and CDR2 YYEEEE. V shed 5 bases, J shed 0 bases, and the junction held 3 bases outside the gene matches. The chain's CDR3 is CASSSSGISYEQYF. In DNA, the CDR3 is TGTGCCAGCAGTTCTAGCGGGATCTCCTACGAGCAGTACTTC.

The V and J genes are TRBV3-1 (or the pseudogene TRBV3-2) and TRBJ2-2, with 9 bases fitting TRBD2. The CDR3 contains 15 residues. Per the germline V gene, CDR1 is LGHDT and CDR2 is YNNKEL (reference sequence). Trimming at V came to 2 bases and at J to 7 bases, leaving 5 bases not matched to a gene. The CDR3 sequence: CASSQIAGVVGELFF. The CDR3 DNA sequence: TGTGCCAGCAGCCAAATAGCGGGAGTGGTCGGGGAGCTGTTTTTT.

This chain connects TRBV9 to TRBJ2-5, with a weak D call TRBD1 (6 bases). CDR3 length: 15 residues. Trimming removed 0 bases from V and 4 bases from J, with 13 bases in between. Germline CDR1 SGDLS, CDR2 YYNGEE. This CDR3 is CASSVGQGRGETQYF. CDR3 nucleotides: TGTGCCAGCAGCGTAGGCCAGGGGAGAGGAGAGACCCAGTACTTC.

J is TRBJ1-2 and V is TRBV21-1. TRBV21-1 counts as a pseudogene. The CDR3 totals 13 residues. The CDR3 loop reads CASSSGSVYGYTF. DNA of the CDR3: TGTGCCAGCAGCAGCGGGAGTGTCTATGGCTACACCTTC.

CDR3 protein: CASSPGQGFNVLTF. The CDR3 nucleotides read TGTGCCAGCAGCCCCGGACAGGGATTCAACGTCCTGACTTTC. V is TRBV7-9 and J is TRBJ2-6; 8 bases fit TRBD1. From germline, CDR1 is SEHNR and CDR2 FQNEAQ (reference sequence). The trim removed 5 bases at V and 9 bases at J, leaving 6 bases unmatched. The CDR3 is 14 residues long.

The chain couples TRBV19 to TRBJ1-1; D is unclear. CDR3 length: 10 residues. Germline CDR1 is LNHDA and CDR2 is SQIVND (reference sequence). Trimming cost V 10 bases and J 1 base, with 4 bases left between them. In DNA form, the CDR3 reads TGTGCCACCTCGAACACTGAAGCTTTCTTT. It codes for CATSNTEAFF. Full variable domain (rest looked up from reference TRBV19 and TRBJ1-1): DGGITQSPKYLFRKEGQNVTLSCEQNLNHDAMYWYRQDPGQGLRLIYYSQIVNDFQKGDIAEGYSVSREKKESFPLTVTSAQKNPTAFYLCATSNTEAFFGQGTRLTVV.

The CDR3 region is CASSPGQGRWEKLFF. DNA for the CDR3: TGTGCCAGCAGCCCGGGACAGGGTCGTTGGGAAAAACTGTTTTTT. This rearrangement joins TRBV7-2 to TRBJ1-4, with 9 bases aligning to TRBD1. The CDR3 consists of 15 residues. Germline V CDR1 and CDR2: SGHTA, FQGNSA. Losses at the gene ends were 5 bases for V and 8 bases for J; bases not matched to a gene: 9.

The sample holds a few counts of this clone. The chain recombines TRBV4-1 with TRBJ2-2; 7 nucleotides line up with TRBD1. Per the germline V gene, CDR1 is MGHRA and CDR2 is YSYEKL. V lost 0 bases to trimming and J lost 1 base; unmatched junction nucleotides: 8. The CDR3 loop spans 18 amino acids. The DNA of the CDR3 is TGCGCCAGCAGCCAAGAAGGACAGGCCTTTTTGAACACCGGGGAGCTGTTTTTT. Amino acids: CASSQEGQAFLNTGELFF.

The chain uses TRBV11-1 and TRBJ2-3; unclear D gene. This CDR3 is built from 13 residues. Trimming took off 1 base at V and 2 bases at J, with 4 bases between the two ends. Germline V gene data show CDR1 as SGHAT and CDR2 as FQDESV (reference sequence). The DNA for the CDR3 is TGTGCCAGCAGCTTAGGTCTCACAGATACGCAGTATTTT. It yields the protein CASSLGLTDTQYF.

The gene calls are TRBV7-8 and TRBJ2-7; D gene uncertain. V was pared by 1 base and J by 6 bases, with 16 bases between. CDR3 length: 15 residues. Germline CDR1 reads SGHVS; CDR2 reads FQNEAQ. CDR3 nucleotide sequence: TGTGCCAGCAGCTTAGTCCCCAGACGGCCGGGCGAGCAGTACTTC. Its translation is CASSLVPRRPGEQYF.

The chain combines TRBV2 with TRBJ2-7, with D perhaps TRBD1 (6 bases). CDR3 length: 13 amino acids. The germline V gene has CDR1 SNHLY and CDR2 FYNNEI. Trimming pared 6 bases from V and 2 bases from J, leaving 11 bases between. The CDR3 coding sequence is TGTGCCAGCAGCTGGGACACCACCTACGAGCAGTACTTC. Translating gives CASSWDTTYEQYF.

This chain connects TRBV6-2 or TRBV6-3 to TRBJ2-7; 9 nucleotides agree with TRBD1. CDR1 and CDR2 from the germline V gene are MNHEY and SVGEGT. This CDR3 region has 15 residues. The V gene end was trimmed by 0 bases and the J gene end by 6 bases; junction bases not matched to a gene: 6. In DNA form, the CDR3 reads TGTGCCAGCAGTTACTCGGGACAGGGTGGTCGCGAGCAGTACTTC. Protein product: CASSYSGQGGREQYF.

The J gene is TRBJ1-4, the V gene TRBV5-8; D remains ambiguous. Germline assignment: CDR1 SGHTS and CDR2 YDEGEE. The CDR3 extends over 18 amino acids. The V end was cut by 4 bases, the J end by 5 bases, with 24 bases between. The CDR3 DNA is TGTGCCAGCAGCCCGGCTACCGGGTCGAAAGCCCTCAATGAAAAACTGTTTTTT. As protein: CASSPATGSKALNEKLFF.

The chain has TRBV12-3 or TRBV12-4 and TRBJ1-5, with 7 bases matching TRBD1. The CDR3 loop spans 11 amino acids. The V and J ends lost 5 bases and 10 bases, in that order; junction bases with no gene match: 2. The DNA for the CDR3 is TGTGCCAGCAGTCGACAGGGACCCCAGCATTTT. Amino acid sequence: CASSRQGPQHF.

The V call is TRBV7-3, the J call TRBJ1-1, with a weak D call TRBD1 (5 bases). In germline, CDR1 is SGHTA, CDR2 FQGTGA. The CDR3 consists of 14 residues. V shed 0 bases and J shed 4 bases, with 9 bases lying between them. For the CDR3, the DNA is TGTGCCAGCAGCTTAACAGGGGTGAGCACTGAAGCTTTCTTT. This sequence encodes CASSLTGVSTEAFF.

The chain employs TRBV5-3 and TRBJ2-2; 7 bases fit TRBD1. TRBV5-3 is sorted into the ORF group, with uncertain function. The CDR3 spans 15 residues. V was clipped by 2 bases and J by 4 bases; unmatched bases: 5. CDR3 in amino acids: CARSFYRDSTGELFF. The DNA for the CDR3 is TGTGCCAGAAGCTTCTACAGGGACAGCACCGGGGAGCTGTTTTTT.

This sequence joins TRBV27 and TRBJ2-7, with D perhaps matching TRBD1 (6 bases). V was shortened by 2 bases and J by 7 bases, with 18 bases between the two germline ends. CDR3 size: 15 residues. Germline V gene lookup returns CDR1 MNHEY and CDR2 SMNVEV (reference sequence). The CDR3 region is CASSLVARGKGEQYF. The CDR3 DNA is TGTGCCAGCAGTTTAGTAGCCAGGGGAAAGGGGGAGCAGTACTTC.

CDR3 region: CASSSGQGVYYGYTF. The CDR3 DNA is TGTGCCAGCAGCTCGGGACAGGGGGTTTACTATGGCTACACCTTC. V is TRBV5-4 and J is TRBJ1-2; 11 positions agree with TRBD1. From germline, CDR1 is SGHNT and CDR2 YYREEE (reference sequence). This CDR3 spans 15 amino acids. V shed 3 bases and J 3 bases; nucleotides not matched to a gene: 4.

V and J are TRBV27 and TRBJ2-2; D possibly corresponds to TRBD2 (6 bases). Trimming pared 2 bases from V and 5 bases from J, leaving 6 bases between. The V gene's germline CDR1 is MNHEY and CDR2 SMNVEV (reference sequence). The CDR3 covers 13 residues. In DNA, the CDR3 is TGTGCCAGCAGTTTACGGGAGACCGGGGAGCTGTTTTTT. The encoded protein is CASSLRETGELFF.

The chain employs TRBV5-4 and TRBJ2-3; 9 bases line up with TRBD1. The germline CDR1 and CDR2 sequences are SGHNT and YYREEE (reference sequence). The V gene end was trimmed by 1 base and the J gene end by 4 bases; junction bases not matched to a gene: 4. The length of the CDR3 is 15 residues. The chain's CDR3 is CASSLRDRVSDTQYF. CDR3 DNA: TGTGCCAGCAGCTTGAGGGACAGGGTCTCAGATACGCAGTATTTT.